Shown below are 23 T cell receptor beta chains from a single sample sequenced in a study of blood T cell repertoires in COVID-19. Here immunoSEQ multiplex PCR was the method, and the copy in TCRdb shows in-frame clones only, minus some. The sample shows about 210,000 clones, approximately 81% of them seen only once. Sequenced input: PBMCs or T cells enriched from blood (not recorded which). These receptors originate from a woman aged 50 to 65 with acute COVID-19.

This chain connects TRBV6-5 to TRBJ1-2; perhaps TRBD1 as D (5 bases). Trimming shortened V by 2 bases and J by 7 bases, and 17 bases separated the two germline ends. CDR1 and CDR2 from the germline V gene are MNHEY and SVGAGI. CDR3 length equals 15 residues. The CDR3 DNA is TGTGCCAGCAGTTACAATGGAGGATGGGGGGGTGGCTACACCTTC. This translates into CASSYNGGWGGGYTF.

This clone occurred once. This rearrangement joins TRBV12-3 or TRBV12-4 to TRBJ1-5; D call uncertain. Trimming stripped 7 bases from V and 4 bases from J, with 8 bases between. This CDR3 comprises 12 residues. This CDR3 reads CASTRANQPQHF. CDR3 DNA: TGTGCCAGCACGCGGGCGAATCAGCCCCAGCATTTT.

This chain uses TRBV29-1 with TRBJ1-4; D is unclear. The V end lost 7 bases, the J end lost 4 bases, and 10 bases lay between the germline ends. Germline V CDR1 and CDR2: SQVTM, ANQGSEA. The CDR3 runs 12 residues. The CDR3 bases are TGCAGCGGCCGGAGTGGTAATGAAAAACTGTTTTTT. The encoded protein is CSGRSGNEKLFF.

The V gene is TRBV7-2, the J gene TRBJ2-7, with 9 bases matching TRBD1. The V segment lost 1 base and the J segment 6 bases; nucleotides outside the gene matches: 7. The CDR3 covers 15 residues. From germline, CDR1 is SGHTA and CDR2 FQGNSA. CDR3 amino acids: CASSLVPGQGLEQYF. CDR3 coding DNA: TGTGCCAGCAGCTTAGTCCCCGGACAGGGGCTCGAGCAGTACTTC.

This CDR3 is CASRGQTYEQYF. CDR3 nucleotides: TGTGCCAGTAGGGGACAGACCTACGAGCAGTACTTC. This sequence joins TRBV19 and TRBJ2-7; 7 positions agree with TRBD1. The trim removed 6 bases at V and 2 bases at J, leaving 1 base unmatched. CDR1 is LNHDA, CDR2 SQIVND, per germline (reference sequence). The CDR3 consists of 12 residues. The full variable domain, its missing parts supplied by reference TRBV19 and TRBJ2-7, is DGGITQSPKYLFRKEGQNVTLSCEQNLNHDAMYWYRQDPGQGLRLIYYSQIVNDFQKGDIAEGYSVSREKKESFPLTVTSAQKNPTAFYLCASRGQTYEQYFGPGTRLTVT.

V gene TRBV7-9 combines with J gene TRBJ2-5; D is perhaps TRBD1 (5 bases). CDR3 length: 15 amino acids. Trimming left V 1 base short and J 5 bases short, with 14 bases between. CDR1 and CDR2 from the germline V gene are SEHNR and FQNEAQ (reference sequence). In DNA form, the CDR3 reads TGTGCCAGCAGCTTAGTTCCGGCAGGGCTGGAGACCCAGTACTTC. Translating it yields CASSLVPAGLETQYF.

The chain couples TRBV18 to TRBJ2-3; no firm D call. The CDR3 spans 13 residues. Trimming stripped 4 bases from V and 6 bases from J, with 11 bases between. CDR1 and CDR2 (germline): KGHSH, LQKENI. DNA of the CDR3: TGTGCCAGCTCACTCATGGGCTACGATACGCAGTATTTT. Translation: CASSLMGYDTQYF.

This clone was observed many times. CDR3 protein: CASSQVGAYSYNEQFF. In DNA, the CDR3 is TGTGCCAGCAGCCAAGTAGGGGCTTACTCCTACAATGAGCAGTTCTTC. The chain joins TRBV3-1 (or the pseudogene TRBV3-2) to TRBJ2-1; the D gene is possibly TRBD1 (5 bases). V was pared by 1 base and J by 0 bases, with 10 bases between. The germline gives CDR1 LGHDT, CDR2 YNNKEL (reference sequence). CDR3 length: 16 residues.

The genes are TRBV28 and TRBJ2-7; 8 bases are shared with TRBD2. This CDR3 is 15 amino acids long. V dropped 7 bases and J dropped 0; count of bases not matched to a gene: 8. Germline V CDR1 and CDR2: MDHEN, SYDVKM. CDR3 in amino acids: CASISLAGGSYEQYF. As DNA, the CDR3 is TGTGCCAGCATTAGTCTGGCGGGGGGCTCCTACGAGCAGTACTTC.

The chain has TRBV7-9 and TRBJ2-1, with D tentatively TRBD1 (5 bases). This CDR3 is built from 13 residues. The V end lost 5 bases, the J end lost 7 bases, and 12 bases lay between the germline ends. CDR1 SEHNR and CDR2 FQNEAQ come from the germline V gene (reference sequence). The CDR3 sequence is CASSALTVNEQFF. CDR3 bases: TGTGCCAGCAGCGCCCTGACAGTTAATGAGCAGTTCTTC.

The chain carries TRBV12-2 and TRBJ1-2; the table's TRBD1 call for D was not verified on the DNA. TRBV12-2 represents a pseudogene. The CDR3 length is 17 residues. CDR3 sequence reads: CASRLELATGPLYGYTF. The CDR3 bases are TGTGCAAGTCGCTTAGAGTTGGCGACAGGGCCCCTTTATGGCTACACCTTC.

Many counts were recorded for this clone. The gene calls are TRBV27 and TRBJ1-6; 8 bases agree with TRBD1. Per germline, CDR1 MNHEY and CDR2 SMNVEV (reference sequence). Germline trimming cut 2 bases from V and 10 bases from J; bases unmatched to any gene: 16. CDR3 length: 18 residues. CDR3 residues: CASSLRGTAGGLGSPLHF. DNA for the CDR3: TGTGCCAGCAGTTTACGAGGGACGGCAGGGGGCCTTGGGTCACCCCTCCACTTT.

The gene calls are TRBV28 and TRBJ1-1; 7 positions match TRBD1. Germline V gene sequence: CDR1 MDHEN, CDR2 SYDVKM. The CDR3 contains 14 residues. Unmatched junction bases numbered 6, after V lost 6 bases and J lost 2 bases. The DNA for the CDR3 is TGTGCCAGCAGGGACAGGACACTTAACACTGAAGCTTTCTTT. It encodes CASRDRTLNTEAFF.

This chain joins TRBV27 and TRBJ1-3, with TRBD1 matching over 7 bases. V lost 5 bases to trimming and J lost 4 bases; unmatched junction nucleotides: 8. CDR1 is MNHEY, CDR2 SMNVEV, per germline (reference sequence). The CDR3 runs 15 residues. CDR3 DNA sequence: TGTGCCAGCAGTCCCTGGACAGGCTTCGGAAACACCATATATTTT. This translates into CASSPWTGFGNTIYF.

The rearrangement links TRBV4-3 to TRBJ1-5; no clear D. The CDR3 contains 18 residues. Per germline, CDR1 LGHNA and CDR2 YSLEER. The germline V and J ends were trimmed by 3 bases and 3 bases, with 21 bases remaining between them. CDR3 coding DNA: TGCGCCAGCAGCCACCTCGACGTGCCCCTCAGGATCAATCAGCCCCAGCATTTT. It yields the protein CASSHLDVPLRINQPQHF.

This clone was seen just once. The gene calls are TRBV6-5 and TRBJ2-7; D may be TRBD2 (5 bases). This CDR3 spans 11 amino acids. Germline values: CDR1 MNHEY, CDR2 SVGAGI. V lost 5 bases to trimming and J lost 7 bases, with 9 bases between them. The CDR3 loop reads CASSPRREQYF. The CDR3 region has the DNA TGTGCCAGCAGTCCCCGGAGGGAGCAGTACTTC.

V is TRBV19 and J is TRBJ2-1, with 7 bases identical to TRBD2. Germline loops: CDR1 LNHDA, CDR2 SQIVND (reference sequence). Unmatched junction bases numbered 12, after V lost 5 bases and J lost 2 bases. This CDR3 is 17 amino acids long. The CDR3 loop is CASSAYPTSPTYNEQFF. The CDR3 DNA reads as TGTGCCAGTAGTGCCTACCCGACTAGCCCCACCTACAATGAGCAGTTCTTC.

The chain couples TRBV19 to TRBJ1-1, with D hard to call. V lost 9 bases and J 1 base, leaving 12 bases between the germline ends. Germline V gene data show CDR1 as LNHDA and CDR2 as SQIVND (reference sequence). The CDR3 runs to 13 residues. CDR3 bases: TGTGCCAGCCGAACGCGGGAGAACACTGAAGCTTTCTTT. Its protein product is CASRTRENTEAFF. Full variable domain (remainder filled in from reference TRBV19 and TRBJ1-1): DGGITQSPKYLFRKEGQNVTLSCEQNLNHDAMYWYRQDPGQGLRLIYYSQIVNDFQKGDIAEGYSVSREKKESFPLTVTSAQKNPTAFYLCASRTRENTEAFFGQGTRLTVV.

The rearrangement joins TRBV14 to TRBJ2-2; TRBD1 agrees at 8 bases. The CDR3 contains 17 residues. Trimming took 5 bases from V and 1 from J; bases not matched to a gene: 9. Germline-derived CDR1 and CDR2 are SGHDN and FVKESK. CDR3 sequence (DNA): TGTGCCAGCAGCTACCGCGGACAGGGAAGGAACACCGGGGAGCTGTTTTTT. Protein product: CASSYRGQGRNTGELFF.

The rearrangement links TRBV5-4 to TRBJ1-1; 7 positions agree with TRBD1. J was trimmed by 7 bases and V by 0 bases; bases with no gene match: 9. The V gene's germline CDR1 is SGHNT and CDR2 YYREEE (reference sequence). The CDR3 runs 15 residues. In DNA, the CDR3 is TGTGCCAGCAGCTTGGCCGCGCCGGGACAGAATGAAGCTTTCTTT. This gives the protein CASSLAAPGQNEAFF.

This chain links TRBV19 with TRBJ1-1; D might be TRBD1 (6 bases). Germline V gives CDR1 LNHDA, CDR2 SQIVND (reference sequence). Trimming removed 4 bases at V and 0 bases at J, with 9 bases between. There are 14 residues in the CDR3. CDR3 bases: TGTGCCAGTAGTACCCAGGGGCTGAACACTGAAGCTTTCTTT. Translated, it gives CASSTQGLNTEAFF.

This CDR3 is CASSAQLGAYGYTF. CDR3 nucleotide sequence: TGTGCCAGCAGCGCCCAGCTGGGGGCCTATGGCTACACCTTC. The chain recombines TRBV9 with TRBJ1-2; tentative D call: TRBD1 (6 bases). CDR1 and CDR2 from the germline V gene are SGDLS and YYNGEE. The length of the CDR3 is 14 residues. Trimming took 3 bases from V and 4 from J, leaving 13 bases between them.

J is TRBJ1-2 and V is TRBV10-3; possible D gene TRBD1, 5 bases. There are 15 residues in the CDR3. Trimming pared 2 bases from V and 4 bases from J, leaving 14 bases between. The germline CDR1 and CDR2 sequences are ENHRY and SYGVKD. The CDR3 coding sequence is TGTGCCATCAGTGAGGGAAAGGGGCTTGGCTATGGCTACACCTTC. It is translated as CAISEGKGLGYGYTF.